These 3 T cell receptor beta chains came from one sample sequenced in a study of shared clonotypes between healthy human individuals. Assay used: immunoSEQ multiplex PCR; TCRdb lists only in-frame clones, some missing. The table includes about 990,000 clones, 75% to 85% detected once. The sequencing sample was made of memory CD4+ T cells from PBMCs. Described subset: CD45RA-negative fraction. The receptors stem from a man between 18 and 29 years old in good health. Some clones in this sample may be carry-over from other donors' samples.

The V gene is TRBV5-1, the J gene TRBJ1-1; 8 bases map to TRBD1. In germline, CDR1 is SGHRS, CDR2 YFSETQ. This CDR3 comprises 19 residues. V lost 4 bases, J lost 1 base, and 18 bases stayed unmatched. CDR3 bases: TGCGCCAGCAGCGCGCCCCAGGGGGCGCGGGGAGGTTCGAACACTGAAGCTTTCTTT. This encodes CASSAPQGARGGSNTEAFF.

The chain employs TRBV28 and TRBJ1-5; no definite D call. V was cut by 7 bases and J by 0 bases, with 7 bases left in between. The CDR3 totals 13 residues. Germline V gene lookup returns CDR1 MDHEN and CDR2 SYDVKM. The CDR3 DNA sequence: TGTGCCAGCAAGGGTCGTAGCAATCAGCCCCAGCATTTT. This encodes CASKGRSNQPQHF. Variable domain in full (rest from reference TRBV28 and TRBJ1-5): DVKVTQSSRYLVKRTGEKVFLECVQDMDHENMFWYRQDPGLGLRLIYFSYDVKMKEKGDIPEGYSVSREKKERFSLILESASTNQTSMYLCASKGRSNQPQHFGDGTRLSIL.

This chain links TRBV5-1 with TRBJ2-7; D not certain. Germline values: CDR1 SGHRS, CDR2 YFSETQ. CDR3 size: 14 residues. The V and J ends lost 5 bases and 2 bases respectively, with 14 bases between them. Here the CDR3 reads CASRPNPGPYEQYF. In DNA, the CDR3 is TGCGCCAGCAGGCCGAACCCCGGCCCCTACGAGCAGTACTTC.